Described below is a single T cell receptor (beta chain) sequence and its context. Its specificity is unknown. This specimen belongs to a study of PD-1 blockade in classical Hodgkin lymphoma. The CDR3 covers 16 residues. Trimming left V 0 bases short and J 1 base short, with 13 bases between. Per germline, CDR1 SGHRS and CDR2 YFSETQ. Data came from immunoSEQ multiplex PCR; TCRdb stores just in-frame clones and leaves some out. The sample has 100,000 to 120,000 clones, around 89% seen once. Overall study results and limits: Diversity in CD4+ TCRs, unlike that measured in CD8+ TCRs, had risen significantly by C4D1. Reported baseline diversity: healthy donors highest, relapsed/refractory patients lowest. Factors driving the repertoire differences, possibly disease activity or prior therapy, remain undefined.

In every patient, relapse followed autologous stem cell transplantation, while exposure to brentuximab vedotin differed. Patients' outcomes at their best amounted to complete response, partial response or progressive disease. This rearrangement joins TRBV5-1 to TRBJ1-2, with D hard to call. The sequencing here drew on peripheral blood mononuclear cells (PBMCs), taken before the second cycle of nivolumab. This clonotype was obtained from a human donor with classical Hodgkin lymphoma. The CDR3 region is CASSLASGKLNYGYTF. The CDR3 coding sequence is TGCGCCAGCAGCTTGGCCTCGGGGAAGCTTAACTATGGCTACACCTTC.